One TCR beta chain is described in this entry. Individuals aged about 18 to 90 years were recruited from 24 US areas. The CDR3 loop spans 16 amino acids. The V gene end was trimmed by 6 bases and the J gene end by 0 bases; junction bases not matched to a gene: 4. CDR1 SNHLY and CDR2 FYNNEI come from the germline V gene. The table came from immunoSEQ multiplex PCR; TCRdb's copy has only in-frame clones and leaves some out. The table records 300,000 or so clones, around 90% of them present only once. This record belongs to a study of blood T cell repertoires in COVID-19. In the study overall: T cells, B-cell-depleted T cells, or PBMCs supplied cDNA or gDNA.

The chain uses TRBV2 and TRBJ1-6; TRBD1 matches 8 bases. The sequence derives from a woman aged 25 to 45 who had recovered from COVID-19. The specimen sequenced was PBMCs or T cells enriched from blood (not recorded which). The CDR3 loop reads CASRAGTGSYNSPLHF. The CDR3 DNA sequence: TGTGCCAGCAGAGCCGGGACAGGCTCCTATAATTCACCCCTCCACTTT.